This T cell receptor beta chain is from a study of blood T cell repertoires in COVID-19. Study context: T cells, B-cell-depleted T cells, or PBMCs provided the cDNA or gDNA that served as material.

The authors' processing: Using reference gene primer amplification, nucleated cell counts were estimated. Produced via immunoSEQ multiplex PCR; TCRdb's table is partial and in-frame only. Clonal size and the V and J genes are those of that table, whereas D and trimming came from the DNA. Seen here are 500,000 to 600,000 clones, around 90% observed once, and the top ten hold 7.5% to 9.5%. While infection was still active, Seattle patients were enrolled and then followed longitudinally. V was pared by 7 bases and J by 2 bases, with 14 bases between. Germline CDR1 and CDR2: GTSNPN and SVGIG (reference sequence). The CDR3 consists of 13 residues.

This sequence was found in a woman aged 50 to 65 with COVID-19, enrolled during active disease. The sequenced sample consisted of peripheral blood. J is TRBJ1-2 and V is TRBV30; a possible D gene is TRBD1 (6 bases). CDR3 sequence: CAFPGGGNYGYTF. CDR3 sequence (DNA): TGTGCCTTCCCGGGGGGGGGCAACTATGGCTACACCTTC.